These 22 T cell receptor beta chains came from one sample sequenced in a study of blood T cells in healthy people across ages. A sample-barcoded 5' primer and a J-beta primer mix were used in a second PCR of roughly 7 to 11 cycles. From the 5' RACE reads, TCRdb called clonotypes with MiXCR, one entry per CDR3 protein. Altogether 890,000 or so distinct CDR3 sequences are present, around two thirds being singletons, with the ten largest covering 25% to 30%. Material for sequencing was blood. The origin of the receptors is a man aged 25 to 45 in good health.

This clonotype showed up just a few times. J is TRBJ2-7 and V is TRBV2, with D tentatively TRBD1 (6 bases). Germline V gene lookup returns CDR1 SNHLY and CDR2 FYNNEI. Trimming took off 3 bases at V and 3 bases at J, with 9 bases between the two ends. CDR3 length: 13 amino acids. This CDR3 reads CASSEAGVYEQYF. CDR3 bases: TGTGCCAGCAGTGAGGCAGGGGTCTACGAGCAGTACTTC.

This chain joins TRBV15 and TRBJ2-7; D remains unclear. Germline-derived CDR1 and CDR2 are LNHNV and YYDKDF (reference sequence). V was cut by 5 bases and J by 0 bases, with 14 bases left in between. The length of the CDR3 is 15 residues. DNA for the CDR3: TGTGCCACCAGCCCCCAACTGGAGAGCTCCTACGAGCAGTACTTC. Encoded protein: CATSPQLESSYEQYF.

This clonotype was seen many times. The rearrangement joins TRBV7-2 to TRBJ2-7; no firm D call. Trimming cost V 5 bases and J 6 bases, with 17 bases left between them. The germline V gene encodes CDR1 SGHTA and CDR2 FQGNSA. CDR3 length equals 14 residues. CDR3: CASSPPGLLGEQYF. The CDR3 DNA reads TGTGCCAGCAGCCCCCCTGGTTTATTGGGCGAGCAGTACTTC.

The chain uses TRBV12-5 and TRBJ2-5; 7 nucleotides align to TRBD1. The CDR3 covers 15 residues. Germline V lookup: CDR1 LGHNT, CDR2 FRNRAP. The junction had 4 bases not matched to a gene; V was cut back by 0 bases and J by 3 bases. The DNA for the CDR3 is TGTGCTAGTGGTTTGGTAGAAGGGGGCGAAGAGACCCAGTACTTC. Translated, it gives CASGLVEGGEETQYF. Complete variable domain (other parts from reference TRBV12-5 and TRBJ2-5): DARVTQTPRHKVTEMGQEVTMRCQPILGHNTVFWYRQTMMQGLELLAYFRNRAPLDDSGMPKDRFSAEMPDATLATLKIQPSEPRDSAVYFCASGLVEGGEETQYFGPGTRLLVL.

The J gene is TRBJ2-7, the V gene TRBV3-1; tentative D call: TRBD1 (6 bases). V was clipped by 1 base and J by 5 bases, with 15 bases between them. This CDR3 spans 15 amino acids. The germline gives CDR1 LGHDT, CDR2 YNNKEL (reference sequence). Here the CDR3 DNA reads TGTGCCAGCAGCCAAGTTGGAACAGGGATCCACGAGCAGTACTTC. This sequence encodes CASSQVGTGIHEQYF.

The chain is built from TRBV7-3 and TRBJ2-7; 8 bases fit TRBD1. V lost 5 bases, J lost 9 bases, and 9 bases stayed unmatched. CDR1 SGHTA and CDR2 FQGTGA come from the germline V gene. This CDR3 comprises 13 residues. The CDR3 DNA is TGTGCCAGCAGCCGAACAGGGGGAGCCGTGCAGTACTTC. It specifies CASSRTGGAVQYF.

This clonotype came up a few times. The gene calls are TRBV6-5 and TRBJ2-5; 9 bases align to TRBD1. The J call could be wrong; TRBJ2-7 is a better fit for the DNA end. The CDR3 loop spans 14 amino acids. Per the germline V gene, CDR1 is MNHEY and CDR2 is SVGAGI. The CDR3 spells CASTARDRAYEQYF. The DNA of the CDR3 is TGTGCCAGCACCGCCCGGGACAGGGCCTACGAGCAGTACTTC.

The CDR3 DNA sequence: TGTGCCAGCAGTTTAGGGCTATACCGCACAGATACGCAGTATTTT. This gives the protein CASSLGLYRTDTQYF. The rearrangement uses TRBV12-3 or TRBV12-4 and TRBJ2-3, with D uncertain. Trimming cost V 1 base and J 1 base, with 9 bases left between them. This CDR3 comprises 15 residues.

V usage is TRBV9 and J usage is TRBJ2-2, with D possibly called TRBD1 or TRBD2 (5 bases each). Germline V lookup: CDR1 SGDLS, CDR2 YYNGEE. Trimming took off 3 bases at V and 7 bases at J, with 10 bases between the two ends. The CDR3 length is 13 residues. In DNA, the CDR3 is TGTGCCAGCAGCGCAGAGGGGTTCGGGGAGCTGTTTTTT. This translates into CASSAEGFGELFF. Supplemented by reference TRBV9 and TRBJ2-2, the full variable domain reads DSGVTQTPKHLITATGQRVTLRCSPRSGDLSVYWYQQSLDQGLQFLIQYYNGEERAKGNILERFSAQQFPDLHSELNLSSLELGDSALYFCASSAEGFGELFFGEGSRLTVL.

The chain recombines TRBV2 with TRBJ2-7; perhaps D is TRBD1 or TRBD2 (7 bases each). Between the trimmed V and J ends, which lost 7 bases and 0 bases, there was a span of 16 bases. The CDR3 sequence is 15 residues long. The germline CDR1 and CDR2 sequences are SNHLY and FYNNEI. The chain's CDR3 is CASTLGRGPSYEQYF. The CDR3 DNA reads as TGTGCCAGCACCCTGGGGAGGGGGCCCTCCTACGAGCAGTACTTC.

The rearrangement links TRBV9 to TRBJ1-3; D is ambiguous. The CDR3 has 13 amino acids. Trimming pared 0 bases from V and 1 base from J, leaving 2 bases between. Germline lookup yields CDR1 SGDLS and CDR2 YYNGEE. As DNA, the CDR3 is TGTGCCAGCAGCGTAGGGTCTGGAAACACCATATATTTT. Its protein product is CASSVGSGNTIYF.

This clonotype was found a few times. CDR3 nucleotide sequence: TGTGCCATCAGTGATTTGGAGACCCAGTACTTC. Translation gives CAISDLETQYF. V usage is TRBV10-3 and J usage is TRBJ2-4; D is uncertain. The end of the DNA fits TRBJ2-5 better, so the J call may be wrong. Germline V gene lookup returns CDR1 ENHRY and CDR2 SYGVKD. The CDR3 sequence is 11 residues long.

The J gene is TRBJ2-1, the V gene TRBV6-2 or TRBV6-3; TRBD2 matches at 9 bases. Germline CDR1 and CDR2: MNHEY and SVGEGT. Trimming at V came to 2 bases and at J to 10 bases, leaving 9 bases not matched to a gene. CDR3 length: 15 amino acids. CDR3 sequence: CASSYAGGGANEQFF. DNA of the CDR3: TGTGCCAGCAGTTACGCGGGCGGGGGGGCCAACGAGCAGTTCTTC.

The CDR3 sequence: CASSLKGGEVKTQYF. The CDR3 coding sequence is TGTGCCAGCAGCTTAAAAGGCGGGGAGGTAAAGACCCAGTACTTC. The chain recombines TRBV7-2 with TRBJ2-5, with a tentative D call TRBD2 (6 bases). The CDR3 totals 15 residues. Germline lookup yields CDR1 SGHTA and CDR2 FQGNSA. V was cut by 2 bases and J by 6 bases, with 16 bases left in between.

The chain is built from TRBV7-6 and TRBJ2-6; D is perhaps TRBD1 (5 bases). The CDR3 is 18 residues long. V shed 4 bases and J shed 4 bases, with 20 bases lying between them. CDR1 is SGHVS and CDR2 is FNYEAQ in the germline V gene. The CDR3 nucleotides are TGTGCCAGCAGCTGGCCCGATGACAGCCGCAGGGGGGCCAACGTCCTGACTTTC. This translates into CASSWPDDSRRGANVLTF.

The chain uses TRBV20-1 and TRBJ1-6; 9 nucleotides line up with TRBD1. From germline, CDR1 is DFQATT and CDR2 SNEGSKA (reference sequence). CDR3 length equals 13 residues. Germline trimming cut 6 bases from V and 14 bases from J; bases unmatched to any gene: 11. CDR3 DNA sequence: TGCAGTGCGGAGGACAGGGGCAGTTCTTCCCTCCACTTT. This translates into CSAEDRGSSSLHF.

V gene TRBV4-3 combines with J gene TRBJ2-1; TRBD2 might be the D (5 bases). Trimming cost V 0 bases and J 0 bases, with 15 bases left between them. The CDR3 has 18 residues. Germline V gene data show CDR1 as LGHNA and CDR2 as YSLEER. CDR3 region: CASSQDFGEPSSYNEQFF. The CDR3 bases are TGCGCCAGCAGCCAAGATTTCGGGGAACCCTCCTCCTACAATGAGCAGTTCTTC.

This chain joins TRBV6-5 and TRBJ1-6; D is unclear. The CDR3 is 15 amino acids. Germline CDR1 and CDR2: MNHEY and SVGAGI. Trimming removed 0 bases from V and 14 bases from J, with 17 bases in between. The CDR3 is CASSYSPEGFGTLHF. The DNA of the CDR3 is TGTGCCAGCAGTTACTCCCCGGAGGGTTTTGGGACCCTCCACTTT.

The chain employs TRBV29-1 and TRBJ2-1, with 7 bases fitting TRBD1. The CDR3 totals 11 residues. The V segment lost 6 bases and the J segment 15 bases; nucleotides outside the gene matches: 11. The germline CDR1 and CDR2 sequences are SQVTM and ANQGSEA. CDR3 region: CSVPGQALGFF. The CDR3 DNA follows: TGCAGCGTCCCAGGACAGGCCCTCGGGTTCTTC.

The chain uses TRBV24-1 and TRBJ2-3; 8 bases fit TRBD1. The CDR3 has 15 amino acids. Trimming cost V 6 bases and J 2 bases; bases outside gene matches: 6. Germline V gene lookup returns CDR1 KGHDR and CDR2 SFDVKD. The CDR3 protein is CATSTRTGFTDTQYF. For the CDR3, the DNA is TGTGCCACCAGTACTCGGACAGGGTTCACAGATACGCAGTATTTT.

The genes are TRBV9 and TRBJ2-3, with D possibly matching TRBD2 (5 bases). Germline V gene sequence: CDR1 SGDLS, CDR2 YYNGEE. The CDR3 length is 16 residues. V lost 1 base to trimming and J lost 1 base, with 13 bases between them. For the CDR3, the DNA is TGTGCCAGCAGCGTAATGGGAGCGGCCGGCACAGATACGCAGTATTTT. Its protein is CASSVMGAAGTDTQYF.

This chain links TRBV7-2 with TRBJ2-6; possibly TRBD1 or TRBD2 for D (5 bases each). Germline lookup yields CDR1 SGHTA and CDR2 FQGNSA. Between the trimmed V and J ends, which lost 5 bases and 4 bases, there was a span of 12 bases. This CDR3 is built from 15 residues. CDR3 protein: CASSPWGSGANVLTF. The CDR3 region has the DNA TGTGCCAGCAGCCCCTGGGGGTCCGGGGCCAACGTCCTGACTTTC.